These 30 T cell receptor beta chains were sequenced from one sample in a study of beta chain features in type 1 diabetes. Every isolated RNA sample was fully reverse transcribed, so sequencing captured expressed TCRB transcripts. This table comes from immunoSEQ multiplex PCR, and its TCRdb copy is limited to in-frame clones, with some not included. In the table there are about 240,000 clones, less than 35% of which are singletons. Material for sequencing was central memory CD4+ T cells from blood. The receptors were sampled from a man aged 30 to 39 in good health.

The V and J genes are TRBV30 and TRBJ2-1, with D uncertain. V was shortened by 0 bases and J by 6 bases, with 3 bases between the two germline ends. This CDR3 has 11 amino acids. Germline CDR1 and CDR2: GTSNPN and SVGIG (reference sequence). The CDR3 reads CAWSVPNEQFF. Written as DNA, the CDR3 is TGTGCCTGGAGTGTACCCAATGAGCAGTTCTTC.

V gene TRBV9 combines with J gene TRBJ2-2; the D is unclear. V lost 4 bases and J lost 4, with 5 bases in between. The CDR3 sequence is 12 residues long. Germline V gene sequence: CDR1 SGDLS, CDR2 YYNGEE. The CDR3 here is CASSWSTGELFF. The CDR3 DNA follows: TGTGCCAGCAGCTGGTCCACCGGGGAGCTGTTTTTT.

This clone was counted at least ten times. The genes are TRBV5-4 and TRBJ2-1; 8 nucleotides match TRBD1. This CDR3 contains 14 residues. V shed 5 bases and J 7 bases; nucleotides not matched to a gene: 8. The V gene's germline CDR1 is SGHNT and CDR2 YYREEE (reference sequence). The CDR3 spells CASSYPRDRNEQFF. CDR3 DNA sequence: TGTGCCAGCAGTTACCCCCGGGACAGGAATGAGCAGTTCTTC.

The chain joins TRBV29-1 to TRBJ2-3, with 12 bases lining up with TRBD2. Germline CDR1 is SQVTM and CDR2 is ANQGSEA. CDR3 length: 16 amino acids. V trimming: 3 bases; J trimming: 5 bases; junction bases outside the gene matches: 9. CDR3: CSVEPGLAGFLDTQYF. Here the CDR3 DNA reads TGCAGCGTTGAGCCGGGACTAGCGGGTTTCCTAGATACGCAGTATTTT.

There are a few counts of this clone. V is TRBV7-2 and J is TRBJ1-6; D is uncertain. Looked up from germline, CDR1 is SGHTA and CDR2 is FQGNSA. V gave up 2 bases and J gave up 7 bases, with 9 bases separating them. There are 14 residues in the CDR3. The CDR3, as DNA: TGTGCCAGCAGCTTATTTCCCCGGAATTCACCCCTCCACTTT. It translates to CASSLFPRNSPLHF.

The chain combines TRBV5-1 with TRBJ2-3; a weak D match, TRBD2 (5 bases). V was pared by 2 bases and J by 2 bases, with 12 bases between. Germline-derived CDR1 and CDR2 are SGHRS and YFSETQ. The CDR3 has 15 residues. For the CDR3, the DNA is TGCGCCAGCAGCTTCCCCGACTACACCACAGATACGCAGTATTTT. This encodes CASSFPDYTTDTQYF. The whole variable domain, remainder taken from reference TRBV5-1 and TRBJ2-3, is KAGVTQTPRYLIKTRGQQVTLSCSPISGHRSVSWYQQTPGQGLQFLFEYFSETQRNKGNFPGRFSGRQFSNSRSEMNVSTLELGDSALYLCASSFPDYTTDTQYFGPGTRLTVL.

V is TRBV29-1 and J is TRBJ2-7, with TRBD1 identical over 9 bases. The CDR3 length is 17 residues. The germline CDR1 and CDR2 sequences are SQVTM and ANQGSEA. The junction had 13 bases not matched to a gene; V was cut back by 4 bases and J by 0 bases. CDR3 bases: TGCAGCGTTGCACTTAGGGGACAGGGATATCTCTCCTACGAGCAGTACTTC. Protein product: CSVALRGQGYLSYEQYF.

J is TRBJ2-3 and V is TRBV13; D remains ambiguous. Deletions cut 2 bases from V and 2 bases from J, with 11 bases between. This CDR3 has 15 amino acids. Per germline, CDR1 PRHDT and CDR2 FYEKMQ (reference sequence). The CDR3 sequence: CASSLKTTYTDTQYF. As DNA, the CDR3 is TGTGCCAGCAGCTTAAAAACTACCTACACAGATACGCAGTATTTT.

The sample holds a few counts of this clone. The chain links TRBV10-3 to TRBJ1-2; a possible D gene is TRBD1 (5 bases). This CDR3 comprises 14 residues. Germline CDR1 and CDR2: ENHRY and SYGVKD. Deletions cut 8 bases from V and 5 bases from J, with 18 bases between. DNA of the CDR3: TGTGCCATCCGAGAGGCGGGCCAGGGATATGGCTACACCTTC. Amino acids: CAIREAGQGYGYTF.

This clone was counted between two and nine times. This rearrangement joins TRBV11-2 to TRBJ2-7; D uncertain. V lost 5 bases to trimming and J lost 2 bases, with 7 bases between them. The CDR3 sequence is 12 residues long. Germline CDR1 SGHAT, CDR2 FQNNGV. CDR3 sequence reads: CASSRDTYEQYF. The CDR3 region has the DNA TGTGCCAGCAGCCGCGATACCTACGAGCAGTACTTC.

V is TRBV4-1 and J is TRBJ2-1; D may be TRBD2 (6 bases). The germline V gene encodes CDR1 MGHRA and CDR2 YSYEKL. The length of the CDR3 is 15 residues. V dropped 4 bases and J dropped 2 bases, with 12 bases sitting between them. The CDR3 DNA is TGCGCCAGCAGCCCCCTAGGGACTGCCTACAATGAGCAGTTCTTC. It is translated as CASSPLGTAYNEQFF.

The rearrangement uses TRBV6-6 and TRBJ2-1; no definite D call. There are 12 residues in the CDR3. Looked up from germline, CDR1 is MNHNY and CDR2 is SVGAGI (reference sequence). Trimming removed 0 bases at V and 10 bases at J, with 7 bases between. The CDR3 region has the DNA TGTGCCAGCAGTTACTCGCGGCGGGAGCAGTTCTTC. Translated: CASSYSRREQFF.

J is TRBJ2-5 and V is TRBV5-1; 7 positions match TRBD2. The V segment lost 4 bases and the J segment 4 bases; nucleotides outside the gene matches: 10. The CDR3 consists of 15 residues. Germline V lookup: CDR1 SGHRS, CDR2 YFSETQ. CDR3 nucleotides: TGCGCCAGCAGCAAAGGAGCGGGGAGAGGAGAGACCCAGTACTTC. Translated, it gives CASSKGAGRGETQYF.

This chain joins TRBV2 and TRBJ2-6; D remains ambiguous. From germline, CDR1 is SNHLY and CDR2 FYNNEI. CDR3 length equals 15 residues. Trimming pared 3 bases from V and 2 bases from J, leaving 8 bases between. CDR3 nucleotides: TGTGCCAGCAGTGACGATGGGGCTGGGGCCAACGTCCTGACTTTC. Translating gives CASSDDGAGANVLTF.

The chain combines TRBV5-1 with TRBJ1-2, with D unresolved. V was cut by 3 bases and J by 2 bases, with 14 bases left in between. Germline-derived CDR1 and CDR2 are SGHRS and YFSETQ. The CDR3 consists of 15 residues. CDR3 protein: CASSSVAGMNYGYTF. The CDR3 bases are TGCGCCAGCAGCTCCGTGGCGGGAATGAACTATGGCTACACCTTC.

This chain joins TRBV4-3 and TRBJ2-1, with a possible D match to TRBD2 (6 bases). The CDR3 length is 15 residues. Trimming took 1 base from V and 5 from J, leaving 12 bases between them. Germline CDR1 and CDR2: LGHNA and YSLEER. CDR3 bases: TGCGCCAGCAGCCAAGGACTTAGCGGAAACAATGAGCAGTTCTTC. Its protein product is CASSQGLSGNNEQFF.

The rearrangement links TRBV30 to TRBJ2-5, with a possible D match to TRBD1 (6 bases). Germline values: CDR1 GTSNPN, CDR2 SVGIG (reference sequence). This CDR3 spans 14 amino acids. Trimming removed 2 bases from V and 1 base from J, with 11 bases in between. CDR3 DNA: TGTGCCTGGAGTACCCAGGGGCCCCAAGAGACCCAGTACTTC. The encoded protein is CAWSTQGPQETQYF.

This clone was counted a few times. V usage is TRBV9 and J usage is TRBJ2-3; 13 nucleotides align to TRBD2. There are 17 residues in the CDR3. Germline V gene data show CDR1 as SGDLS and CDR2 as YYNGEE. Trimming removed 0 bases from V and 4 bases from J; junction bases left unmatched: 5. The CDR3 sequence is CASSVGTSGRAADTQYF. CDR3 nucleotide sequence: TGTGCCAGCAGCGTAGGAACTAGCGGGAGGGCCGCAGATACGCAGTATTTT. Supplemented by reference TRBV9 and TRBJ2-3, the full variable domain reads DSGVTQTPKHLITATGQRVTLRCSPRSGDLSVYWYQQSLDQGLQFLIQYYNGEERAKGNILERFSAQQFPDLHSELNLSSLELGDSALYFCASSVGTSGRAADTQYFGPGTRLTVL.

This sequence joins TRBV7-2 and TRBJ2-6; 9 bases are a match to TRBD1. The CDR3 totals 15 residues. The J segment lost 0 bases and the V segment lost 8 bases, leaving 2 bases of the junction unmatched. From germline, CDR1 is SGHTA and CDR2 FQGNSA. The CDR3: CASGTGSSGANVLTF. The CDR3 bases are TGTGCCAGCGGGACAGGGAGCTCTGGGGCCAACGTCCTGACTTTC.

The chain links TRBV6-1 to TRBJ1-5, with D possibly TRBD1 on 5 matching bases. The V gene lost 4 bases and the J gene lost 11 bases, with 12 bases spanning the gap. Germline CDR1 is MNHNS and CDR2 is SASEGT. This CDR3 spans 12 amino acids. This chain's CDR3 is CASSGRGMAQHF. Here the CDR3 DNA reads TGTGCCAGCAGTGGAAGGGGTATGGCCCAGCATTTT.

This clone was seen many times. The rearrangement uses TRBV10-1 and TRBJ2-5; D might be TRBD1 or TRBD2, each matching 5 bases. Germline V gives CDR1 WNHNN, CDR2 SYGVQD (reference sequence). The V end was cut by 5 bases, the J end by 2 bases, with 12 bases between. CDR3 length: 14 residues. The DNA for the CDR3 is TGCGCCAGCAGTACAGGCGGGCTACAAGAGACCCAGTACTTC. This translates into CASSTGGLQETQYF.

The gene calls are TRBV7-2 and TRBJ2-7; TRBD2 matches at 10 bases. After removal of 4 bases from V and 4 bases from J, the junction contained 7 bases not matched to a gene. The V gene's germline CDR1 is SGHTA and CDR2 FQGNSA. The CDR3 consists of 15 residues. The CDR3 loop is CASSSRTSGTYEQYF. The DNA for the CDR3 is TGTGCCAGCAGCTCCCGGACTAGCGGAACGTACGAGCAGTACTTC.

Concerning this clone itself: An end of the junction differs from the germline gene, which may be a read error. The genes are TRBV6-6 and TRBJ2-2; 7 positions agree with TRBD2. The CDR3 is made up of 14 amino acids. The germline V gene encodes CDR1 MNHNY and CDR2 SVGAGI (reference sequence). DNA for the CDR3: TGTGCCAGCAGTCACTCCCGGGAGGCCGGGGAGCTGTTTTTT. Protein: CASSHSREAGELFF.

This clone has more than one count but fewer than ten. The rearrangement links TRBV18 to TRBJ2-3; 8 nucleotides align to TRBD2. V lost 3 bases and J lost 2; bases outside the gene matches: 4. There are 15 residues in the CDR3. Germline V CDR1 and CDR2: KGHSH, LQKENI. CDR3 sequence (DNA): TGTGCCAGCTCACCGCTGACTAGCGCCACAGATACGCAGTATTTT. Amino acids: CASSPLTSATDTQYF.

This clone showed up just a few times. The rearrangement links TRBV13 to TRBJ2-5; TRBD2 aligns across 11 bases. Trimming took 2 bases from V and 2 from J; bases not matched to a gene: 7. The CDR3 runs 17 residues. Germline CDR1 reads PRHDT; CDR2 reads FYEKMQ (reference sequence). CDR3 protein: CASSLPTSGGYQETQYF. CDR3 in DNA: TGTGCCAGCAGCTTACCTACTAGCGGGGGATATCAAGAGACCCAGTACTTC.

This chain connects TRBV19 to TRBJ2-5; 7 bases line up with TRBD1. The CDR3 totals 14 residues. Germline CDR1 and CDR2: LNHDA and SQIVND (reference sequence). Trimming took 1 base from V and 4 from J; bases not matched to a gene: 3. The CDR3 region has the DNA TGTGCCAGTAGTATAGGAGGGGGCAGAGAGACCCAGTACTTC. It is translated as CASSIGGGRETQYF.

This chain's CDR3 is CASSPQQEPSTDTQYF. DNA for the CDR3: TGTGCCAGCTCACCCCAGCAGGAACCTAGCACAGATACGCAGTATTTT. The V call is TRBV18, the J call TRBJ2-3, with D unclear. The V gene lost 3 bases and the J gene lost 0 bases, with 13 bases spanning the gap. There are 16 residues in the CDR3. Germline V lookup: CDR1 KGHSH, CDR2 LQKENI. The whole variable domain, filled in from reference TRBV18 and TRBJ2-3, reads NAGVMQNPRHLVRRRGQEARLRCSPMKGHSHVYWYRQLPEEGLKFMVYLQKENIIDESGMPKERFSAEFPKEGPSILRIQQVVRGDSAAYFCASSPQQEPSTDTQYFGPGTRLTVL.

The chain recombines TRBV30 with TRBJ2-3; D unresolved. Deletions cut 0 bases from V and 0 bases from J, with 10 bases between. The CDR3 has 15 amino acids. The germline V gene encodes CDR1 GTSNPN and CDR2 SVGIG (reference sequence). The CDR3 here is CAWSVHSSSTDTQYF. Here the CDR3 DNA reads TGTGCCTGGAGTGTTCATTCATCTAGCACAGATACGCAGTATTTT.

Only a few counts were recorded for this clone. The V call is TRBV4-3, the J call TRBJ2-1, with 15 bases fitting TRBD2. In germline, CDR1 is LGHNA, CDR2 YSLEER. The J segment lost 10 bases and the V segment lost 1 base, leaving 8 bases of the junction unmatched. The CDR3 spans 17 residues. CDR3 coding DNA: TGCGCCAGCAGCCAAGTTTGGACTAGCGGGAGGGCCGTCGAGCAGTTCTTC. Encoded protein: CASSQVWTSGRAVEQFF.

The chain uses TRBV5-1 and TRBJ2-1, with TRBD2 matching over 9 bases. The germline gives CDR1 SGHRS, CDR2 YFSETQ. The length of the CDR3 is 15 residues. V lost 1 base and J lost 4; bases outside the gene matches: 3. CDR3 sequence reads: CASSLMAGGYNEQFF. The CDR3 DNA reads TGCGCCAGCAGCTTGATGGCGGGGGGGTACAATGAGCAGTTCTTC.